This paragraph reports one T cell receptor (beta chain). Its antigen is currently unknown. Other DNA sequences in the same sample also yield this CDR3. The source of the sample is a study of shared clonotypes between healthy human individuals. Findings of the study overall: The generation probabilities recorded for non-shared clonotypes fell below those of clonotypes shared by all four donors. Even with large depth, rarefaction showed that sorted-subset sequencing was incomplete.

Trimming removed 1 base at V and 6 bases at J, with 5 bases between. The germline V gene has CDR1 SGHNT and CDR2 YYREEE (reference sequence). The CDR3 runs 11 residues. TCRdb's table, derived via immunoSEQ multiplex PCR, lists solely in-frame clones and lacks some. The sample includes hundreds of thousands of clones, roughly 95% of them seen just once. Only CD45RO-negative cells positively selected for CCR7 counted as naive CD8 cells, so terminally differentiated effector memory CD45RA+ cells were excluded. The gene calls are TRBV5-4 and TRBJ2-7; D gene ambiguous. Sequencing was performed on naive CD8+ T cells sorted from blood. This sequence was found in a young woman in good health. The CDR3 DNA is TGTGCCAGCAGCTTGTCGGGCGAGCAGTACTTC. Residues: CASSLSGEQYF.